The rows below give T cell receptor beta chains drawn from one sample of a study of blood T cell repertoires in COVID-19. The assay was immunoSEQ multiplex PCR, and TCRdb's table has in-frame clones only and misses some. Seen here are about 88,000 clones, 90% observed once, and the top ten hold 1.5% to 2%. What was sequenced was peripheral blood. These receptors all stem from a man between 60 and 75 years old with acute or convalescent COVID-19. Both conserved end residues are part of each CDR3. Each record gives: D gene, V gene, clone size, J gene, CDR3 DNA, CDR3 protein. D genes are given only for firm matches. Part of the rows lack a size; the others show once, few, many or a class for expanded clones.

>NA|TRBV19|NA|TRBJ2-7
TGTGCCAGTAGTATCAGTAGCGGACCCGAGCAGTACTTC
CASSISSGPEQYF
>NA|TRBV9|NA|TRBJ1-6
TGTGCCAGCAGCCCCCAGGCGGGTAATTCACCCCTCCACTTT
CASSPQAGNSPLHF
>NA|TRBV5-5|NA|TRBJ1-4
TGTGCCAGCAGCTTATTCGCAACTAATGAAAAACTGTTTTTT
CASSLFATNEKLFF
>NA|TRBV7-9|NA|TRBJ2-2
TGTGCCAGCAGCGCCGGGACTGGGCGGAACGGGGAGCTGTTTTTT
CASSAGTGRNGELFF
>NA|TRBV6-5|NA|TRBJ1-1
TGTGCCAGCTTGCCCGGGACTGCCAGTACTGAAGCTTTCTTT
CASLPGTASTEAFF
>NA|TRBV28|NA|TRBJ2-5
TGTGCCAGCAGTTTTTTCAAGGGGGGGACCCAAGAGACCCAGTACTTC
CASSFFKGGTQETQYF
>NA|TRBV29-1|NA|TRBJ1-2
TGCAGCGTGCCCCAGGGGTACGGCTATGGCTACACCTTC
CSVPQGYGYGYTF
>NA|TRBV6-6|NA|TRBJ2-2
TGTGCCAGCAGTTACCCCAAAGGAGGGGGCGGCGGGGAGCTGTTTTTT
CASSYPKGGGGGELFF
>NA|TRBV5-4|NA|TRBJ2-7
TGTGCCAGCAGCTTGTACGGGGTGTGGGAGCAGTACTTC
CASSLYGVWEQYF
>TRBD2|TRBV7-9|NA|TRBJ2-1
TGTGCCAGCAGCTTAAGGCCGGCTAGCGGGGTTTACAATGAGCAGTTCTTC
CASSLRPASGVYNEQFF
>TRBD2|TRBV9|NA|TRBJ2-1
TGTGCCAGCAGCGTAGCTGGTAGCGGGGAAATCGGCAATGAGCAGTTCTTC
CASSVAGSGEIGNEQFF
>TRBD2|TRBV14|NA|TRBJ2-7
TGTGCCAGCAGCCAGGGACTAGCGGTCTCCTACGAGCAGTACTTC
CASSQGLAVSYEQYF
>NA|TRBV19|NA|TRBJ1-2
TGTGCCAGTAGTATAAGTCCGCAGACGACAAGGCTCCTCTATGGCTACACCTTC
CASSISPQTTRLLYGYTF
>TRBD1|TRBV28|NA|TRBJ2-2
TGTGCCAGCGGACAGGGTACCGGGGAGCTGTTTTTT
CASGQGTGELFF
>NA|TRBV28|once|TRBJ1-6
TGTGCCAGCAGTTTGGGGGGTTCGGGATCACCCCTCCACTTT
CASSLGGSGSPLHF
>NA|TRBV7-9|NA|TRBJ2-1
TGTGCCAGCAGTCAAACCCTACCGGTAGCGAGAGGTGTGCAGTTCTTC
CASSQTLPVARGVQFF
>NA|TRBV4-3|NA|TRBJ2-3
TGCGCCAGCAGCCTTCTGAGGGGCGGGGGCACAGATACGCAGTATTTT
CASSLLRGGGTDTQYF
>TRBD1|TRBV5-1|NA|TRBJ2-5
TGCGCCAGCAGCGATCCAAGACAGGGAATGGGGGAGACCCAGTACTTC
CASSDPRQGMGETQYF
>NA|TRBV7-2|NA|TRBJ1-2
TGTGCCAGCAGCGCCCCCCCGCAGGGCTACACCTTC
CASSAPPQGYTF
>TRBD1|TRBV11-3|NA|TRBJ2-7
TGTGCCAGCAGCTCAAGGAAAGGGACAGGGAAAACTGGCGAGCAGTACTTC
CASSSRKGTGKTGEQYF
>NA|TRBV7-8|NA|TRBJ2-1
TGTGCCAGCAGCTTAGTAGCGGTGAATGAGCAGTTCTTC
CASSLVAVNEQFF
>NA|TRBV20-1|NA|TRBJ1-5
TGCAGTGCTAGTAACCCAGGGTCAGGGCACAATCAGCCCCAGCATTTT
CSASNPGSGHNQPQHF
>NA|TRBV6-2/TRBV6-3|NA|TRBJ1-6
TGTGCCAGCAGTTGGACTAGTGACCCACCCCTCCACTTT
CASSWTSDPPLHF
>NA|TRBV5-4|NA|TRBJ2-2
TGTGCCAGCAGCTTACGTACAGGGAGCACCGGGGAGCTGTTTTTT
CASSLRTGSTGELFF
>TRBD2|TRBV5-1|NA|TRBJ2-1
TGCGCCAGCAGCTTGGGACTAGCGGGAGTATCTGAGCAGTTCTTC
CASSLGLAGVSEQFF
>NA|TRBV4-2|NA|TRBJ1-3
TGTGCCAGCAGCCAGGAAAGGATAGCGAGCTCTGGAAACACCATATATTTT
CASSQERIASSGNTIYF
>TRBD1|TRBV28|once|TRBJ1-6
TGTGCCAGCAGTCCCGGGACAGGGGGCACTTCACCCCTCCACTTT
CASSPGTGGTSPLHF
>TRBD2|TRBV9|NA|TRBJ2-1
TGTGCCAGCAGCGTTGTGACTAGCCCTTACAATGAGCAGTTCTTC
CASSVVTSPYNEQFF
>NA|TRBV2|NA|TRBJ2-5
TGTGCCAGCAGTGAATCAAGACAGGAGACCCAGTACTTC
CASSESRQETQYF
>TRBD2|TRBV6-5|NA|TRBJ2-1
TGTGCCAGCCGACTAGCGCCGAGCTCCTACAATGAGCAGTTCTTC
CASRLAPSSYNEQFF
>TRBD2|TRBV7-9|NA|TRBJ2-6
TGTGCCAGCAGCTTAAATTGGGGGAGGGGCACGGCTGGGGCCAACGTCCTGACTTTC
CASSLNWGRGTAGANVLTF
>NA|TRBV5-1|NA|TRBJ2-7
TGCGCCAGCAGCTTGGTGCCCCAGGGGCCTCCCGAGCAGTACTTC
CASSLVPQGPPEQYF
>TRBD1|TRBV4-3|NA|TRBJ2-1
TGCGCCAGCAGCCGTGTCGGGGCAGGGGGCGGTTATGAGCAGTTCTTC
CASSRVGAGGGYEQFF
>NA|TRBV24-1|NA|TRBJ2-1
TGTGCCACCAGTGATCCGGGATCCCCTTTCAATGAGCAGTTCTTC
CATSDPGSPFNEQFF
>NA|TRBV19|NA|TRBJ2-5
TGTGCCAGTAGTACCCGCCAGGGGAATCAAGAGACCCAGTACTTC
CASSTRQGNQETQYF
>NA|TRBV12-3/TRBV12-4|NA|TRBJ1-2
TGTGCCAGCAGTTTGGGCCAAGATTATGGCTACACCTTC
CASSLGQDYGYTF
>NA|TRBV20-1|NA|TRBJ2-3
TGCAGTGCTAGTAGGGGCGGCAGGTCAGATACGCAGTATTTT
CSASRGGRSDTQYF
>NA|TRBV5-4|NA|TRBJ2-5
TGTGCCAGCAGGCGACAACCAGACGCAGCAGAGACCCAGTACTTC
CASRRQPDAAETQYF
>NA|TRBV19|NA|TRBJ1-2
TGTGCCAGTAGTAGGAGGCCGACGTATGGCTACACCTTC
CASSRRPTYGYTF
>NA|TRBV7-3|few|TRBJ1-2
TGTGCCAGCAGCTTGACGACAGGATATGGCTACACCTTC
CASSLTTGYGYTF
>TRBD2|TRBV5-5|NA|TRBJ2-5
TGTGCCAGCAGCCCCGCCGGACTAGCGGGAGGGCAAGAGACCCAGTACTTC
CASSPAGLAGGQETQYF
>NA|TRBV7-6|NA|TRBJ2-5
TGTGCCAGCAGCTCCCCGACTAAACAAGAGACCCAGTACTTC
CASSSPTKQETQYF
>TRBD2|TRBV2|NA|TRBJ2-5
TGTGCCAGCACGCAGGGAGGGGAGACCCAGTACTTC
CASTQGGETQYF
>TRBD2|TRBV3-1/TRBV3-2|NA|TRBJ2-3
TGTGCCAGCAGCCACACTAGCGGGGACTCTCGGGGCACAGATACGCAGTATTTT
CASSHTSGDSRGTDTQYF
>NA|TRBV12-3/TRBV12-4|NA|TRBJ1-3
TGTGCCAGCAGTTTATACAGACGAAACACCATATATTTT
CASSLYRRNTIYF
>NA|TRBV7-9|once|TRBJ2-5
TGTGCCAGCAGCTGGGCGGGATTCCTAGAGACCCAGTACTTC
CASSWAGFLETQYF
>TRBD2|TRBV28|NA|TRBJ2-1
TGTGCCAGCATAAATAAGGCTAGCGGATACAATGAGCAGTTCTTC
CASINKASGYNEQFF
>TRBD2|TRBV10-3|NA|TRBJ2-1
TGTGCCATCAGTGAGTCTACTAGCGGGAGCTTGAGGAATGAGCAGTTCTTC
CAISESTSGSLRNEQFF
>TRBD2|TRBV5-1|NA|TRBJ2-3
TGCGCCAGCAGCTTGAGTCTAGCGGGGGGGAGAGATACGCAGTATTTT
CASSLSLAGGRDTQYF